This TCR beta chain was recovered during a study of blood T cell repertoires in COVID-19. Worth noting for this clone: Other DNA sequences in the same sample also yield this CDR3.

V lost 3 bases to trimming and J lost 7 bases; unmatched junction nucleotides: 3. Germline lookup yields CDR1 SEHNR and CDR2 FQNEAQ (reference sequence). The CDR3 runs 13 residues. In the source study's methods: Using reference gene primer amplification, nucleated cell counts were estimated. Using immunoSEQ multiplex PCR, the repertoire was profiled, and TCRdb retains in-frame clones only, with some absent. V, J and clone size are those of that table, while D and trimming were read from the DNA. The table lists roughly 68,000 clones, more than 80% of them singletons. What was sequenced was PBMCs or T cells enriched from blood (not recorded which). This TCR was sampled from a woman aged 40-49 years with acute COVID-19. V gene TRBV7-9 combines with J gene TRBJ1-5, with 7 bases lining up with TRBD1. DNA of the CDR3: TGTGCCAGCAGCTTGGACAGGAACCAGCCCCAGCATTTT. Translating gives CASSLDRNQPQHF.